This T cell receptor (beta chain) was observed in a study of shared clonotypes between healthy human individuals. Naivety among CD8 cells was defined by CD45RO negativity and positive CCR7 selection, thereby excluding terminally differentiated effector memory CD45RA+ cells. This table comes from immunoSEQ multiplex PCR, and its TCRdb copy is limited to in-frame clones, with some not included. The sample lists approximately 720,000 clones; under 95% were seen once. CDR1 and CDR2 (germline): SGHAT, FQNNGV. Deletions cut 1 base from V and 2 bases from J, with 11 bases between. This CDR3 contains 15 residues.

Source material: naive CD8+ T cells sorted from blood. This chain joins TRBV11-2 and TRBJ2-5; a weak D match, TRBD1 (6 bases). This clonotype was sampled from a man between 25 and 39 years old in good health. CDR3 in amino acids: CASSLGRRGQETQYF. The CDR3 bases are TGTGCCAGCAGCTTAGGTCGAAGGGGGCAAGAGACCCAGTACTTC.